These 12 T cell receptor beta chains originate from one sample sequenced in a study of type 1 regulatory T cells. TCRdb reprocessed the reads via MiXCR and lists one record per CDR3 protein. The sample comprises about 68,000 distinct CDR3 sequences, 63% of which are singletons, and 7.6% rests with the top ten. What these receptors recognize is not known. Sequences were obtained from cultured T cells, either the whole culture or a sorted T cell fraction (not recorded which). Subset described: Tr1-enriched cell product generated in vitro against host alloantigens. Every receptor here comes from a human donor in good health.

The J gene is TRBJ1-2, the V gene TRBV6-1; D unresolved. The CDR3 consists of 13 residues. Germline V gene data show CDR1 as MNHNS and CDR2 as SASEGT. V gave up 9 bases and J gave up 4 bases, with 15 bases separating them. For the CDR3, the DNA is TGTGCCAGTGGACCCACGAGGATCTATGGCTACACCTTC. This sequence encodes CASGPTRIYGYTF.

The CDR3 DNA reads as TGTGCCACCAGCAGAGAACTAGCGGGAGGACACGGGGAGCTGTTTTTT. Translated, it gives CATSRELAGGHGELFF. The chain joins TRBV15 to TRBJ2-2, with 12 bases fitting TRBD2. The germline V gene has CDR1 LNHNV and CDR2 YYDKDF (reference sequence). This CDR3 comprises 16 residues. The V and J ends lost 0 bases and 7 bases, in that order; junction bases with no gene match: 3.

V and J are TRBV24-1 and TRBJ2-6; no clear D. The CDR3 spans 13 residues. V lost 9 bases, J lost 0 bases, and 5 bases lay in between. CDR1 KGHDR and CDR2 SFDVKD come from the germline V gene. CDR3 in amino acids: CATQPSGANVLTF. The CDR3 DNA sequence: TGTGCCACCCAACCCTCTGGGGCCAACGTCCTGACTTTC.

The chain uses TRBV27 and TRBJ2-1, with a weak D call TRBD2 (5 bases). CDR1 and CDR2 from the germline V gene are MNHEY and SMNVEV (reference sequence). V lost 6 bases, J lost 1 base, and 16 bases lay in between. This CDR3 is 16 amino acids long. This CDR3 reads CASRVLRTASYNEQFF. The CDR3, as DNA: TGTGCCAGCAGGGTCCTGAGGACTGCTTCCTACAATGAGCAGTTCTTC.

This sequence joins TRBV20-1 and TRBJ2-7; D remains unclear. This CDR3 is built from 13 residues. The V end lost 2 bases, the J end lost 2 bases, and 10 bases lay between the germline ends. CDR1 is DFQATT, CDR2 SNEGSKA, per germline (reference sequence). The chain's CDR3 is CSARQASAYEQYF. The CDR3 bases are TGCAGTGCTAGACAGGCGTCTGCCTACGAGCAGTACTTC.

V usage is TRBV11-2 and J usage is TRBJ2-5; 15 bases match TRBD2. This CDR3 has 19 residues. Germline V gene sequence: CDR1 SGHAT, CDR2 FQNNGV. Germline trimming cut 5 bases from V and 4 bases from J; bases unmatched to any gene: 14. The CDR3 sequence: CASSPSLGLAGGPRETQYF. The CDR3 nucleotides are TGTGCCAGCAGCCCCAGCTTAGGACTAGCGGGAGGGCCTCGAGAGACCCAGTACTTC. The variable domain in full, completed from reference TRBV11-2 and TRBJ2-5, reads EAGVAQSPRYKIIEKRQSVAFWCNPISGHATLYWYQQILGQGPKLLIQFQNNGVVDDSQLPKDRFSAERLKGVDSTLKIQPAKLEDSAVYLCASSPSLGLAGGPRETQYFGPGTRLLVL.

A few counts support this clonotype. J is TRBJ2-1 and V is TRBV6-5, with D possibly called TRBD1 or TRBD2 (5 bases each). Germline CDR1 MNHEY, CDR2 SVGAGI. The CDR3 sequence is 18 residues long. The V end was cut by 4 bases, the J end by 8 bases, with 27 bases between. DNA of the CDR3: TGTGCCAGCAGTTTAGTGGGGCCGGGGTCAGGGAGTAGAGATGAGCAGTTCTTC. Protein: CASSLVGPGSGSRDEQFF.

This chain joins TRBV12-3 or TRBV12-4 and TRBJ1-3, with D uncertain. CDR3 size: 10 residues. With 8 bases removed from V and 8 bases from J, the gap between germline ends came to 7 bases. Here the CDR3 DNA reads TGTGCCAGCGCTAAGGACACCATATATTTT. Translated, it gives CASAKDTIYF.

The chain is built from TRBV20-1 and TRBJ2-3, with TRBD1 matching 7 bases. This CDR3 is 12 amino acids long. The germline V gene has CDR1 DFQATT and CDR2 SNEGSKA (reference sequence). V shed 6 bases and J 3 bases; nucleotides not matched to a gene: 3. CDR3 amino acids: CSAIQGTDTQYF. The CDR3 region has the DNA TGCAGTGCAATACAGGGGACAGATACGCAGTATTTT.

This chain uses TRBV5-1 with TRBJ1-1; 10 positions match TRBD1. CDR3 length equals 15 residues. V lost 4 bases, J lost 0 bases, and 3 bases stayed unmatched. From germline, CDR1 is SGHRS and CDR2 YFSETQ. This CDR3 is CASSRGQGMNTEAFF. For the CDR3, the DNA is TGCGCCAGCAGCAGGGGACAGGGGATGAACACTGAAGCTTTCTTT.

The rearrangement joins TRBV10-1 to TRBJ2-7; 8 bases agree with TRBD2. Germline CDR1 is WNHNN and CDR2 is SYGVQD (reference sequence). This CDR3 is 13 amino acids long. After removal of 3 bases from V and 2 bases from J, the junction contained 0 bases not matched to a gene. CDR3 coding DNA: TGCGCCAGCAGTGAAGCGGGAGCCTACGAGCAGTACTTC. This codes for CASSEAGAYEQYF.

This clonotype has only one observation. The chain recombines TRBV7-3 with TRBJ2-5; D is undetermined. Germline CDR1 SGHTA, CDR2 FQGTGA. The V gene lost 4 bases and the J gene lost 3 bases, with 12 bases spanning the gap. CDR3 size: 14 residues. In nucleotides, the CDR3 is TGTGCCAGCAGCTACTTGCCGTTGGAAGAGACCCAGTACTTC. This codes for CASSYLPLEETQYF.